This TCR beta chain stems from a study of T cells of healthy individuals. This clonotype was detected only a few times. Each CDR3 protein is one row after TCRdb ran MiXCR on the 5' RACE reads. The repertoire holds about 60,000 distinct CDR3 sequences, with about 16% as singletons. V shed 5 bases and J shed 1 base, with 9 bases lying between them. Germline assignment: CDR1 MNHEY and CDR2 SVGEGT. The CDR3 sequence is 14 residues long. This chain connects TRBV6-2 or TRBV6-3 to TRBJ1-5, with a possible D match to TRBD1 (5 bases). This clonotype was obtained from a human donor in good health. This CDR3 reads CASSTTVSNQPQHF. In nucleotides, the CDR3 is TGTGCCAGCAGTACGACAGTGAGCAATCAGCCCCAGCATTTT.